The 27 T cell receptor beta chains listed next were all sequenced from one sample in a study of blood T cell repertoires in COVID-19. Produced via immunoSEQ multiplex PCR; TCRdb's table is partial and in-frame only. The sample has roughly 450,000 clones, less than 95% seen once. The material sequenced was PBMCs or T cells enriched from blood (not recorded which). The receptors derive from a man between 18 and 29 years old who had recovered from COVID-19.

The chain recombines TRBV11-3 with TRBJ1-1; the match to TRBD1 covers 7 bases. The ends lost 5 bases at V and 1 base at J; junction bases unmatched: 4. This CDR3 has 14 residues. Germline assignment: CDR1 SGHNT and CDR2 YENEEA. The CDR3 sequence is CASSTRQGNTEAFF. The CDR3 nucleotides are TGTGCCAGCAGCACCCGACAGGGGAACACTGAAGCTTTCTTT. The entire variable domain, with the rest obtained from reference TRBV11-3 and TRBJ1-1, is as follows: EAGVVQSPRYKIIEKKQPVAFWCNPISGHNTLYWYLQNLGQGPELLIRYENEEAVDDSQLPKDRFSAERLKGVDSTLKIQPAELGDSAVYLCASSTRQGNTEAFFGQGTRLTVV.

This sequence joins TRBV7-2 and TRBJ2-5; TRBD1 matches 9 bases. The CDR3 contains 15 residues. Germline V CDR1 and CDR2: SGHTA, FQGNSA. V dropped 5 bases and J dropped 7; count of bases not matched to a gene: 11. The CDR3 protein is CASSDRDRVDGTQYF. The CDR3 region has the DNA TGTGCCAGCAGCGACCGGGACAGGGTGGATGGGACCCAGTACTTC. The full variable domain, completed using reference TRBV7-2 and TRBJ2-5, is GAGVSQSPSNKVTEKGKDVELRCDPISGHTALYWYRQSLGQGLEFLIYFQGNSAPDKSGLPSDRFSAERTGGSVSTLTIQRTQQEDSAVYLCASSDRDRVDGTQYFGPGTRLLVL.

The V call is TRBV4-2, the J call TRBJ2-5; TRBD2 aligns across 13 bases. V trimming: 6 bases; J trimming: 2 bases; junction bases outside the gene matches: 3. In germline, CDR1 is LGHNA, CDR2 YNFKEQ. The CDR3 covers 15 residues. Here the CDR3 reads CASSRTSGRQETQYF. The CDR3 bases are TGTGCCAGCAGTCGGACTAGCGGGAGACAAGAGACCCAGTACTTC.

CDR3 DNA sequence: TGCGCCAGCAGCAAAGGGACTAGCGGTAGCACAGATACGCAGTATTTT. This gives the protein CASSKGTSGSTDTQYF. The chain links TRBV5-1 to TRBJ2-3; 11 bases align to TRBD2. V gave up 4 bases and J gave up 0 bases; unmatched junction bases: 4. CDR1 and CDR2 (germline): SGHRS, YFSETQ. The CDR3 spans 16 residues.

The CDR3 here is CATSRGGTDFSGYTF. CDR3 nucleotides: TGTGCCACCAGCAGAGGAGGGACAGATTTCTCCGGCTACACCTTC. V and J are TRBV15 and TRBJ1-2, with 7 bases identical to TRBD1. The germline CDR1 and CDR2 sequences are LNHNV and YYDKDF (reference sequence). This CDR3 comprises 15 residues. J gave up 8 bases and V 1 base, and 10 bases lay outside the gene matches.

CDR3: CASSGTGGYTEAFF. The CDR3 bases are TGTGCCAGCAGCGGGACAGGGGGGTACACTGAAGCTTTCTTT. This chain joins TRBV7-9 and TRBJ1-1; the match to TRBD1 covers 11 bases. The CDR3 is 14 residues long. After removal of 5 bases from V and 3 bases from J, the junction contained 2 bases not matched to a gene. The germline V gene encodes CDR1 SEHNR and CDR2 FQNEAQ (reference sequence).

The chain joins TRBV2 to TRBJ2-1; 10 bases fit TRBD2. V gave up 5 bases and J gave up 4 bases; unmatched junction bases: 5. Per the germline V gene, CDR1 is SNHLY and CDR2 is FYNNEI. The CDR3 contains 15 residues. In DNA form, the CDR3 reads TGTGCCAGCAGTTCAGCGGGGGGGCCGTACAATGAGCAGTTCTTC. It specifies CASSSAGGPYNEQFF. Drawing the rest from reference TRBV2 and TRBJ2-1, the complete variable domain is EPEVTQTPSHQVTQMGQEVILRCVPISNHLYFYWYRQILGQKVEFLVSFYNNEISEKSEIFDDQFSVERPDGSNFTLKIRSTKLEDSAMYFCASSSAGGPYNEQFFGPGTRLTVL.

The chain joins TRBV11-1 to TRBJ1-1; D is possibly TRBD1 (6 bases). This CDR3 is 14 amino acids long. Trimming stripped 0 bases from V and 4 bases from J, with 9 bases between. Germline lookup yields CDR1 SGHAT and CDR2 FQDESV (reference sequence). CDR3 region: CASSLAQGLTEAFF. CDR3 in DNA: TGTGCCAGCAGCTTAGCTCAGGGGCTCACTGAAGCTTTCTTT.

The CDR3 sequence is CASSYSSRADSPLHF. CDR3 coding DNA: TGTGCCAGCAGTTACTCGAGCAGGGCGGATTCACCCCTCCACTTT. The chain couples TRBV6-2 or TRBV6-3 to TRBJ1-6; the D gene is possibly TRBD1 (5 bases). Germline CDR1 MNHEY, CDR2 SVGEGT. This CDR3 is 15 amino acids long. The ends were cut back, 0 bases at V and 8 bases at J, with 11 bases in the middle.

The J gene is TRBJ1-1, the V gene TRBV7-9; 9 bases align to TRBD1. Germline V gene data show CDR1 as SEHNR and CDR2 as FQNEAQ (reference sequence). The trim removed 2 bases at V and 7 bases at J, leaving 8 bases unmatched. The CDR3 extends over 15 amino acids. The CDR3: CASSLSLTGGGEAFF. CDR3 bases: TGTGCCAGCAGCTTATCCCTTACAGGGGGCGGTGAAGCTTTCTTT.

The genes are TRBV24-1 and TRBJ1-5; D is possibly TRBD1 (6 bases). The germline gives CDR1 KGHDR, CDR2 SFDVKD. The CDR3 length is 15 residues. CDR3 protein: CPSPGTQYSNQPQHF. CDR3 in DNA: TGTCCCTCCCCCGGGACACAATATAGCAATCAGCCCCAGCATTTT.

This sequence joins TRBV12-3 or TRBV12-4 and TRBJ1-6; D remains unclear. V dropped 6 bases and J dropped 7 bases, with 10 bases sitting between them. There are 13 residues in the CDR3. The CDR3 loop reads CASRTLENSPLHF. Written as DNA, the CDR3 is TGTGCCAGCAGGACGCTGGAGAATTCACCCCTCCACTTT.

The chain is built from TRBV2 and TRBJ1-4; 7 bases map to TRBD1. Germline CDR1 reads SNHLY; CDR2 reads FYNNEI. The ends lost 6 bases at V and 10 bases at J; junction bases unmatched: 14. The CDR3 totals 15 residues. The CDR3 here is CASRGSETGSSKLFF. The CDR3 DNA reads as TGTGCCAGCAGGGGATCCGAGACAGGGTCCTCAAAACTGTTTTTT.

The gene calls are TRBV19 and TRBJ2-3; TRBD2 might be the D (5 bases). This CDR3 has 16 amino acids. CDR1 is LNHDA, CDR2 SQIVND, per germline (reference sequence). Trimming took off 7 bases at V and 0 bases at J, with 17 bases between the two ends. Here the CDR3 reads CASTEGWRRSTDTQYF. CDR3 in DNA: TGTGCCAGTACCGAGGGTTGGCGGAGGAGCACAGATACGCAGTATTTT.

The table lists this clone with a count of one. The chain combines TRBV20-1 with TRBJ1-2; a weak D match, TRBD1 (6 bases). This CDR3 is built from 11 residues. In germline, CDR1 is DFQATT, CDR2 SNEGSKA (reference sequence). V lost 4 bases to trimming and J lost 7 bases, with 10 bases between them. The CDR3 here is CSATTGSGYTF. The CDR3 DNA reads TGCAGTGCTACGACAGGAAGTGGCTACACCTTC.

This chain joins TRBV27 and TRBJ1-1; D is unclear. CDR3 length: 13 amino acids. Germline lookup yields CDR1 MNHEY and CDR2 SMNVEV (reference sequence). V was clipped by 3 bases and J by 4 bases, with 9 bases between them. The CDR3 nucleotides are TGTGCCAGCAGTTTTCGACACATCACTGAAGCTTTCTTT. Protein sequence: CASSFRHITEAFF.

V is TRBV13 and J is TRBJ1-6; no clear D. This CDR3 spans 12 amino acids. The V end was cut by 4 bases, the J end by 8 bases, with 6 bases between. Germline V gene data show CDR1 as PRHDT and CDR2 as FYEKMQ (reference sequence). The CDR3 DNA is TGTGCCAGCAGCTCCTTTTATTCACCCCTCCACTTT. Protein sequence: CASSSFYSPLHF.

CDR3 loop: CATSSAAGPRANSPLHF. Here the CDR3 DNA reads TGTGCCACCAGCAGTGCTGCGGGGCCAAGGGCCAATTCACCCCTCCACTTT. The chain uses TRBV15 and TRBJ1-6; a possible D gene is TRBD1 (5 bases). This CDR3 has 17 residues. Trimming took 3 bases from V and 7 from J, leaving 19 bases between them. Germline CDR1 reads LNHNV; CDR2 reads YYDKDF (reference sequence).

This rearrangement joins TRBV3-1 (or the pseudogene TRBV3-2) to TRBJ1-3; D is undetermined. The CDR3 is 12 residues long. Trimming left V 5 bases short and J 3 bases short, with 5 bases between. Germline V gene lookup returns CDR1 LGHDT and CDR2 YNNKEL (reference sequence). CDR3 residues: CASSSVGNTIYF. CDR3 sequence (DNA): TGTGCCAGCAGCTCCGTTGGAAACACCATATATTTT.

The gene calls are TRBV3-1 (or the pseudogene TRBV3-2) and TRBJ2-7, with D maybe TRBD1 (6 bases). This CDR3 spans 12 amino acids. Trimming stripped 4 bases from V and 6 bases from J, with 10 bases between. The germline CDR1 and CDR2 sequences are LGHDT and YNNKEL (reference sequence). The DNA for the CDR3 is TGTGCCAGCAGCCTACAGGGAACCGAGCAGTACTTC. Its protein product is CASSLQGTEQYF.

The chain links TRBV5-1 to TRBJ1-3; D gene unclear. V lost 5 bases to trimming and J lost 4 bases, with 16 bases between them. This CDR3 has 15 amino acids. CDR1 and CDR2 (germline): SGHRS, YFSETQ. CDR3 region: CASSRDGLSGNTIYF. CDR3 DNA: TGCGCCAGCAGTAGGGATGGACTCTCAGGAAACACCATATATTTT.

The chain carries TRBV5-4 and TRBJ2-5, with 9 bases identical to TRBD2. The CDR3 length is 16 residues. Trimming at V came to 4 bases and at J to 5 bases, leaving 12 bases not matched to a gene. Germline-derived CDR1 and CDR2 are SGHNT and YYREEE (reference sequence). CDR3 coding DNA: TGTGCCAGCAGCGCGGATGCGGGGGGGCCTAGGGAGACCCAGTACTTC. As protein: CASSADAGGPRETQYF.

The V call is TRBV4-2, the J call TRBJ1-5, with 8 bases matching TRBD1. There are 14 residues in the CDR3. V was clipped by 6 bases and J by 6 bases; unmatched bases: 7. Germline V gene lookup returns CDR1 LGHNA and CDR2 YNFKEQ. The CDR3 nucleotides read TGTGCCAGCAGTCCTACAGGGGGAAGTCAGCCCCAGCATTTT. This sequence encodes CASSPTGGSQPQHF.

The genes are TRBV14 and TRBJ2-3, with TRBD2 identical over 9 bases. The CDR3 loop spans 17 amino acids. Germline trimming cut 4 bases from V and 1 base from J; bases unmatched to any gene: 9. CDR1 is SGHDN and CDR2 is FVKESK in the germline V gene. DNA for the CDR3: TGTGCCAGCAGCCCCCTTTTTAGCGGGGGACGCACAGATACGCAGTATTTT. It translates to CASSPLFSGGRTDTQYF.

The chain links TRBV6-5 to TRBJ1-5; D might be TRBD1 (6 bases). Between the trimmed V and J ends, which lost 6 bases and 6 bases, there was a span of 12 bases. The CDR3 extends over 13 amino acids. Germline CDR1 MNHEY, CDR2 SVGAGI. The CDR3 sequence: CASSFGTPQPQHF. In DNA form, the CDR3 reads TGTGCCAGCAGCTTCGGGACACCTCAGCCCCAGCATTTT.

The V gene is TRBV19, the J gene TRBJ1-2; 7 nucleotides line up with TRBD1. V shed 1 base, J shed 8 bases, and the junction held 19 bases outside the gene matches. The CDR3 length is 18 residues. Germline CDR1 and CDR2: LNHDA and SQIVND (reference sequence). CDR3 loop: CASSIARQGTRSYGGYTF. The CDR3, as DNA: TGTGCCAGTAGTATAGCGAGACAGGGAACAAGAAGCTATGGGGGCTACACCTTC. Drawing the rest from reference TRBV19 and TRBJ1-2, the complete variable domain is DGGITQSPKYLFRKEGQNVTLSCEQNLNHDAMYWYRQDPGQGLRLIYYSQIVNDFQKGDIAEGYSVSREKKESFPLTVTSAQKNPTAFYLCASSIARQGTRSYGGYTFGSGTRLTVV.

V gene TRBV28 combines with J gene TRBJ1-3; unclear D gene. Between the trimmed V and J ends, which lost 6 bases and 9 bases, there was a span of 12 bases. The CDR3 runs to 12 residues. Looked up from germline, CDR1 is MDHEN and CDR2 is SYDVKM. The CDR3 coding sequence is TGTGCCAGCAGCTACGGAGGAGGCACCATATATTTT. Protein: CASSYGGGTIYF.